The 18 T cell receptor beta chains reported below all come from one sample, sequenced in a study of human T cells and chemical hapten exposure. One entry per CDR3 protein results from TCRdb running MiXCR on the RACE reads. The sample contains 70,000 or so distinct CDR3 sequences, 11% of which appear only once. The time point denotes: patch test 3, about 24 weeks after DPC sensitization. Treatment of the sample: therapeutic diphenylcyclopropenone sensitization with weekly scalp DPC. This specimen consisted of whole blood, obtained in connection with sensitization to the hapten diphenylcyclopropenone (DPC). These receptor sequences come from a woman aged 45-59 years with alopecia areata. Some clones in this sample may be carry-over from other donors' samples.

This clonotype was found many times. The chain recombines TRBV7-6 with TRBJ2-3, with D perhaps given as TRBD1 or TRBD2 (5 bases each). CDR1 and CDR2 from the germline V gene are SGHVS and FNYEAQ. Trimming took off 5 bases at V and 1 base at J, with 19 bases between the two ends. This CDR3 has 17 amino acids. In DNA form, the CDR3 reads TGTGCCAGCAGCCAAGGAGTCGGGACGGATCGCACAGATACGCAGTATTTT. Translation gives CASSQGVGTDRTDTQYF. Variable domain in full (rest from reference TRBV7-6 and TRBJ2-3): GAGVSQSPRYKVTKRGQDVALRCDPISGHVSLYWYRQALGQGPEFLTYFNYEAQQDKSGLPNDRFSAERPEGSISTLTIQRTEQRDSAMYRCASSQGVGTDRTDTQYFGPGTRLTVL.

This clonotype was recorded many times. The chain uses TRBV2 and TRBJ1-1; D is undetermined. The CDR3 consists of 12 residues. Looked up from germline, CDR1 is SNHLY and CDR2 is FYNNEI. The ends were cut back, 7 bases at V and 0 bases at J, with 6 bases in the middle. The CDR3 loop is CASKDLNTEAFF. CDR3 in DNA: TGTGCCAGCAAGGACTTGAACACTGAAGCTTTCTTT.

This clonotype has ten or more counts. The chain carries TRBV7-2 and TRBJ2-3, with D unresolved. The ends were cut back, 7 bases at V and 0 bases at J, with 11 bases in the middle. Germline V gene sequence: CDR1 SGHTA, CDR2 FQGNSA. The CDR3 contains 14 residues. For the CDR3, the DNA is TGTGCCAGCACCCCCTCCCGGAGCACAGATACGCAGTATTTT. Amino acids: CASTPSRSTDTQYF.

This clonotype was picked up a small number of times. The V gene is TRBV5-1, the J gene TRBJ2-3; D is uncertain. The CDR3 has 18 residues. V lost 4 bases and J 3 bases, leaving 24 bases between the germline ends. The germline V gene has CDR1 SGHRS and CDR2 YFSETQ. CDR3 amino acids: CASSISYRLGWSTDTQYF. DNA of the CDR3: TGCGCCAGCAGCATTTCGTACCGACTCGGCTGGAGTACAGATACGCAGTATTTT.

This clonotype was seen repeatedly, ten times or more. This rearrangement joins TRBV20-1 to TRBJ2-3; D may be TRBD2 (5 bases). Germline-derived CDR1 and CDR2 are DFQATT and SNEGSKA (reference sequence). With 3 bases removed from V and 0 bases from J, the gap between germline ends came to 7 bases. The CDR3 length is 13 residues. DNA of the CDR3: TGCAGTGCTAGTGGCGGGAGCACAGATACGCAGTATTTT. It yields the protein CSASGGSTDTQYF.

This clonotype was counted at least ten times. V usage is TRBV12-3 or TRBV12-4 and J usage is TRBJ1-4; tentative D call: TRBD1 (5 bases). Between the trimmed V and J ends, which lost 2 bases and 4 bases, there was a span of 11 bases. The CDR3 runs 15 residues. The CDR3 nucleotides are TGTGCCAGCAGTTTATACGGGACCCGTAATGAAAAACTGTTTTTT. This codes for CASSLYGTRNEKLFF.

There are a few counts of this clonotype. V is TRBV5-1 and J is TRBJ1-4, with no clear D. Germline loops: CDR1 SGHRS, CDR2 YFSETQ. The CDR3 spans 15 residues. V lost 0 bases and J lost 8, with 14 bases in between. CDR3 nucleotide sequence: TGCGCCAGCAGCTTGGGGACGCCAGGAGGGGAAAAACTGTTTTTT. Encoded protein: CASSLGTPGGEKLFF.

Ten or more counts support this clonotype. This chain uses TRBV20-1 with TRBJ2-4; D gene uncertain. Per germline, CDR1 DFQATT and CDR2 SNEGSKA (reference sequence). V lost 3 bases, J lost 3 bases, and 12 bases lay in between. There are 14 residues in the CDR3. The CDR3 spells CSARGTGVKNIQYF. The CDR3 DNA reads TGCAGTGCTAGGGGCACTGGGGTCAAAAACATTCAGTACTTC.

This clonotype appeared a few times. This chain connects TRBV9 to TRBJ2-6, with D perhaps assigned TRBD1 or TRBD2 (5 bases each). There are 17 residues in the CDR3. Germline loops: CDR1 SGDLS, CDR2 YYNGEE. Trimming removed 1 base from V and 0 bases from J, with 11 bases in between. CDR3 sequence: CASSVRDRPSGANVLTF. CDR3 coding DNA: TGTGCCAGCAGCGTAAGGGACCGACCCTCTGGGGCCAACGTCCTGACTTTC.

This clonotype was observed many times. The CDR3 DNA reads as TGCGCCAGCAGCCCCGGACAGGGGGGGATTGGAGAGACCCAGTACTTC. Protein: CASSPGQGGIGETQYF. This chain links TRBV4-1 with TRBJ2-5; 10 nucleotides agree with TRBD1. The CDR3 runs to 16 residues. Germline CDR1 reads MGHRA; CDR2 reads YSYEKL. V lost 4 bases and J lost 4; bases outside the gene matches: 9.

The V gene is TRBV6-1, the J gene TRBJ1-4; maybe TRBD1 (5 bases). This CDR3 comprises 13 residues. V dropped 10 bases and J dropped 8 bases, with 17 bases sitting between them. The germline gives CDR1 MNHNS, CDR2 SASEGT. The CDR3 loop is CAILDIFSEKLFF. CDR3 DNA: TGTGCCATTCTGGACATATTTTCGGAAAAACTGTTTTTT.

This clonotype was recorded a few times. The V call is TRBV7-2, the J call TRBJ2-7; possible D gene TRBD2, 5 bases. Germline V gene data show CDR1 as SGHTA and CDR2 as FQGNSA. Trimming took off 5 bases at V and 3 bases at J, with 11 bases between the two ends. The CDR3 spans 13 residues. The CDR3 reads CASSQREGYEQYF. The CDR3 region has the DNA TGTGCCAGCAGCCAACGGGAAGGCTACGAGCAGTACTTC.

Of note for this clonotype: A much larger clone lies a single base off, so this may be a read error. This chain uses TRBV10-3 with TRBJ1-5; D is unclear. The CDR3 sequence is 14 residues long. Trimming took off 2 bases at V and 0 bases at J, with 5 bases between the two ends. CDR1 and CDR2 (germline): ENHRY, SYGVKD. CDR3 sequence (DNA): TGTGCCATCAGTGAGACCCTTAGCAATCAGCCCCAGCATTTT. It encodes CAISETLSNQPQHF.

This chain links TRBV7-9 with TRBJ2-5, with 8 bases matching TRBD1. CDR3 length: 15 amino acids. The V gene end was trimmed by 3 bases and the J gene end by 3 bases; junction bases not matched to a gene: 6. CDR1 is SEHNR, CDR2 FQNEAQ, per germline (reference sequence). The CDR3 sequence is CASSFTGQGEETQYF. CDR3 coding DNA: TGTGCCAGCAGCTTTACCGGACAGGGAGAAGAGACCCAGTACTTC.

This clonotype occurred many times. This sequence joins TRBV6-2 or TRBV6-3 and TRBJ1-5; D unresolved. V lost 2 bases and J 6 bases, leaving 8 bases between the germline ends. Germline loops: CDR1 MNHEY, CDR2 SVGEGT. The CDR3 runs 13 residues. The CDR3 nucleotides read TGTGCCAGCAGTTACGACGCACTTCAGCCCCAGCATTTT. It specifies CASSYDALQPQHF.

This clonotype was detected a few times. CDR3 loop: CSVEGHRPYEQYF. CDR3 in DNA: TGCAGCGTTGAAGGACATCGTCCCTACGAGCAGTACTTC. The chain carries TRBV29-1 and TRBJ2-7; D remains unclear. The CDR3 is 13 residues long. V was clipped by 1 base and J by 2 bases, with 9 bases between them. Germline V gene sequence: CDR1 SQVTM, CDR2 ANQGSEA.

There are a few counts of this clonotype. The CDR3 DNA reads as TGTGCCATAAATAGCGGTGGGGCCAACGTCCTGACTTTC. Its translation is CAINSGGANVLTF. This sequence joins TRBV10-3 and TRBJ2-6, with D tentatively TRBD2 (6 bases). Looked up from germline, CDR1 is ENHRY and CDR2 is SYGVKD. V was clipped by 9 bases and J by 3 bases, with 9 bases between them. This CDR3 is 13 amino acids long.

V is TRBV7-2 and J is TRBJ1-5; D ambiguous. From germline, CDR1 is SGHTA and CDR2 FQGNSA. Trimming stripped 6 bases from V and 5 bases from J, with 11 bases between. CDR3 length equals 13 residues. CDR3 sequence reads: CASRLNRDQPQHF. The DNA of the CDR3 is TGTGCCAGCAGACTCAATCGGGATCAGCCCCAGCATTTT.